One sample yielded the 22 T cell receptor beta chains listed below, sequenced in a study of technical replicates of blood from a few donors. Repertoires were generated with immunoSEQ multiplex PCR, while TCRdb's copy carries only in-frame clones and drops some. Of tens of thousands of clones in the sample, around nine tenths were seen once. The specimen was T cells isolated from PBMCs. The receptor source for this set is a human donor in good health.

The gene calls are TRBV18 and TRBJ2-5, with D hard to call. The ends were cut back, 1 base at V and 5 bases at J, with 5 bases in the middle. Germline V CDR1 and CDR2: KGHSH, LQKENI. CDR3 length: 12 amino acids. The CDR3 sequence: CASSPLGETQYF. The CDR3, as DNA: TGTGCCAGCTCACCACTCGGGGAGACCCAGTACTTC.

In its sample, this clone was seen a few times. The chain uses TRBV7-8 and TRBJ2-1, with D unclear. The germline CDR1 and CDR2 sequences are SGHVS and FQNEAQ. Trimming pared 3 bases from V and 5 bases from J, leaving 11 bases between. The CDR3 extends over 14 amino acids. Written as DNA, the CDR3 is TGTGCCAGCAGCTTGGATAAGCAGGACAATGAGCAGTTCTTC. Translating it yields CASSLDKQDNEQFF.

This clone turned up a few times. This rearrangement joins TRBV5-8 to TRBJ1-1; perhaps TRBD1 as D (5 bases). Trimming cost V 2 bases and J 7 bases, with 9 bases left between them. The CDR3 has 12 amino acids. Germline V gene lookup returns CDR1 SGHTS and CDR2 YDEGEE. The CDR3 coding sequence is TGTGCCAGCAGCTTAGGCAGGGATGAAGCTTTCTTT. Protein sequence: CASSLGRDEAFF.

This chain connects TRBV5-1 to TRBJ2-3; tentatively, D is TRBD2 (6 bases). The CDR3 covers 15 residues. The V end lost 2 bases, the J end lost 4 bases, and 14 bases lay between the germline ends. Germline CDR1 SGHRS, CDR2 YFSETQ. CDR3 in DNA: TGCGCCAGCAGCTTTAGGTACGGGAGTGCAGATACGCAGTATTTT. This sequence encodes CASSFRYGSADTQYF.

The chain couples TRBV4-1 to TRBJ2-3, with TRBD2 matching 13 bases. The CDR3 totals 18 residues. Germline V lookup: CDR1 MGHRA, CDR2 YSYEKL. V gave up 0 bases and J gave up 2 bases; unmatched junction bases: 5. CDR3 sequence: CASSQDFGLAGVTDTQYF. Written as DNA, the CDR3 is TGCGCCAGCAGCCAAGATTTTGGACTAGCGGGGGTCACAGATACGCAGTATTTT.

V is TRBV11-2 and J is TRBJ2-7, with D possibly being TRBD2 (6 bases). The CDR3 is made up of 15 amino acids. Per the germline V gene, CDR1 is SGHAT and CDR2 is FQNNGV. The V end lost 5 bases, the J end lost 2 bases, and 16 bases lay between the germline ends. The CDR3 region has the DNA TGTGCCAGCAGCCCCAGCGGGTGGGAAACCTACGAGCAGTACTTC. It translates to CASSPSGWETYEQYF.

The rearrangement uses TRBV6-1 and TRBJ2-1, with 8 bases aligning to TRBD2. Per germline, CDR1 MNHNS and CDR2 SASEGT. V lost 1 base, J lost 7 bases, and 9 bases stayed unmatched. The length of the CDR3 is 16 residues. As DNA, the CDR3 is TGTGCCAGCAGTGAAGGGGAGGTAGCGGGGAAAAATGAGCAGTTCTTC. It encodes CASSEGEVAGKNEQFF.

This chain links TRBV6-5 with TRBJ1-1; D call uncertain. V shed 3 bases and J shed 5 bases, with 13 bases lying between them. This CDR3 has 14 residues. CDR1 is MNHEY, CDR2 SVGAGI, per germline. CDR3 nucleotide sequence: TGTGCCAGCAGTTATAGCAACTCCGGGACTGAAGCTTTCTTT. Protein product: CASSYSNSGTEAFF.

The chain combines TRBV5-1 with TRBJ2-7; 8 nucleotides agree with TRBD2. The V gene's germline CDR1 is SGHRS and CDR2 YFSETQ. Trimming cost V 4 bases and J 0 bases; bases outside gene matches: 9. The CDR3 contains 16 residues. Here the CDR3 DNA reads TGCGCCAGCAGCGATCCTAGACTAGCGAGCTCCTACGAGCAGTACTTC. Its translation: CASSDPRLASSYEQYF.

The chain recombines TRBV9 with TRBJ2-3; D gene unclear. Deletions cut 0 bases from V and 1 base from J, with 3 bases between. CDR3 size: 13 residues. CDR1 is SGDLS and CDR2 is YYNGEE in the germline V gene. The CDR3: CASSVVGTDTQYF. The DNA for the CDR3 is TGTGCCAGCAGCGTAGTAGGCACAGATACGCAGTATTTT.

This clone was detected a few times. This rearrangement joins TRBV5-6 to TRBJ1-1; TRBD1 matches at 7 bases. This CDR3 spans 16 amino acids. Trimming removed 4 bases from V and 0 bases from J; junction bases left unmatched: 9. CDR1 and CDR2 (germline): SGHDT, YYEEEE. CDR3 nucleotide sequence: TGTGCCAGCAGCCCTAGTCCCGGGACAGTGAACACTGAAGCTTTCTTT. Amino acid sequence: CASSPSPGTVNTEAFF.

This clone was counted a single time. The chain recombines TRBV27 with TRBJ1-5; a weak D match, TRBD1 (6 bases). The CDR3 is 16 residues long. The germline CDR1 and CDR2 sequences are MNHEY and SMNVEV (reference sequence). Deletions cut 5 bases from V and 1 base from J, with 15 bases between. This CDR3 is CASSPGGTGSNQPQHF. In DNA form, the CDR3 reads TGTGCCAGCAGTCCGGGGGGTACAGGGAGCAATCAGCCCCAGCATTTT.

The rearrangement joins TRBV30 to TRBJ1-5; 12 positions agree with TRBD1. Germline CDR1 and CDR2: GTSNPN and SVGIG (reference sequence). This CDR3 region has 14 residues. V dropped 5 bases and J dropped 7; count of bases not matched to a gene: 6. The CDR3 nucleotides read TGTGCCTGGGAAGGGACAGGGGGCGGCCAGCCCCAGCATTTT. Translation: CAWEGTGGGQPQHF. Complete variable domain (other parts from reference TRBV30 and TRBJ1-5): SQTIHQWPATLVQPVGSPLSLECTVEGTSNPNLYWYRQAAGRGLQLLFYSVGIGQISSEVPQNLSASRPQDRQFILSSKKLLLSDSGFYLCAWEGTGGGQPQHFGDGTRLSIL.

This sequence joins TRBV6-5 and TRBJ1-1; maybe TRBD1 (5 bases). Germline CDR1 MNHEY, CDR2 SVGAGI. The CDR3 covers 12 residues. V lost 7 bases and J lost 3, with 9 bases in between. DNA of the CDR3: TGTGCCAGCACCGACAGTCACACTGAAGCTTTCTTT. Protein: CASTDSHTEAFF.

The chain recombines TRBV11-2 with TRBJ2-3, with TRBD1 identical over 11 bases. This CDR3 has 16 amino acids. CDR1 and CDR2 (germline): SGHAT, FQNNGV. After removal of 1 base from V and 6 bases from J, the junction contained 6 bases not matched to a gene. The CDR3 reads CASSLVRTGGRDTQYF. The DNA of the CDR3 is TGTGCCAGCAGCTTAGTTAGGACAGGGGGCCGGGATACGCAGTATTTT.

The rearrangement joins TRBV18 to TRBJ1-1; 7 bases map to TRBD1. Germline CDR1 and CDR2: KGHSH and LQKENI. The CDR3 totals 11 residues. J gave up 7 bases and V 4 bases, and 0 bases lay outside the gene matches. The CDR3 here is CASSRDSEAFF. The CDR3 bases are TGTGCCAGCTCACGGGACAGTGAAGCTTTCTTT.

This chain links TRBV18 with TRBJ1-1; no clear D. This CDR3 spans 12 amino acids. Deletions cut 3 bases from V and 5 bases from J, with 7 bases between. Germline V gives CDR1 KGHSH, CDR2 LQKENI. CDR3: CASSPRRTEAFF. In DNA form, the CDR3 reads TGTGCCAGCTCACCGCGTAGAACTGAAGCTTTCTTT.

The CDR3 sequence: CASSVGSSVSISGRNEQFF. The CDR3 coding sequence is TGTGCCAGCAGCGTAGGGTCCAGCGTGTCTATCTCCGGTCGGAATGAGCAGTTCTTC. V is TRBV9 and J is TRBJ2-1; D uncertain. The germline V and J ends were trimmed by 0 bases and 7 bases, with 26 bases remaining between them. In germline, CDR1 is SGDLS, CDR2 YYNGEE. The CDR3 is 19 amino acids.

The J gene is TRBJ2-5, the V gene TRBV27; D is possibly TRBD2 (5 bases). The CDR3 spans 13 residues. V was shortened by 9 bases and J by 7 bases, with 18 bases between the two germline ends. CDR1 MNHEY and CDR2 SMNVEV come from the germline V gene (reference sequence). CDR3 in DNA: TGTGCCAGTTCGGCCCTTAGCGATCGGACCCAGTACTTC. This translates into CASSALSDRTQYF.

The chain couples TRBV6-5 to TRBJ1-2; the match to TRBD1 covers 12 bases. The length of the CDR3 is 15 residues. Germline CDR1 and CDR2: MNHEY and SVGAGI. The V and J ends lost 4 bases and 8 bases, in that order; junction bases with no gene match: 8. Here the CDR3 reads CASSSSGQGARGYTF. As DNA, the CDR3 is TGTGCCAGCAGTTCCTCGGGACAGGGGGCGCGGGGCTACACCTTC.

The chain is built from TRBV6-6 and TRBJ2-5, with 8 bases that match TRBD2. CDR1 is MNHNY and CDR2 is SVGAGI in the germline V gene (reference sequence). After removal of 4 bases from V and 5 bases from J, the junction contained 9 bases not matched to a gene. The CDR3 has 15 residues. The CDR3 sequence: CASSWGSGSSETQYF. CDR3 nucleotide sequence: TGTGCCAGCAGTTGGGGGAGCGGGAGTTCTGAGACCCAGTACTTC.

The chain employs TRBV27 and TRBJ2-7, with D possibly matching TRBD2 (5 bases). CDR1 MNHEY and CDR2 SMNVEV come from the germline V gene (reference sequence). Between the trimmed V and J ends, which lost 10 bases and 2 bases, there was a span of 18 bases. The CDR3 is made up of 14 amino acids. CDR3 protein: CATAERLTTYEQYF. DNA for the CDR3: TGTGCCACCGCAGAGAGACTAACAACCTACGAGCAGTACTTC.